Below, 29 T cell receptor beta chains from the same sample are listed, as sequenced in a study of lymphopenia after photon versus proton radiotherapy. This table comes from immunoSEQ multiplex PCR, and its TCRdb copy is limited to in-frame clones, with some not included. The data hold under 75,000 clones, with around 92% observed a single time. This material consisted of peripheral blood, taken from a patient treated with photon-based radiotherapy. The source of these receptors is a woman aged 35 to 49 with cholangiocarcinoma.

The V gene is TRBV6-1, the J gene TRBJ2-2; 12 bases align to TRBD1. The CDR3 runs to 15 residues. CDR1 and CDR2 from the germline V gene are MNHNS and SASEGT. J gave up 5 bases and V 7 bases, and 5 bases lay outside the gene matches. The DNA of the CDR3 is TGTGCCAGCATGGGACAGGGGGCGTCGACCGGGGAGCTGTTTTTT. It yields the protein CASMGQGASTGELFF.

This clone was seen a few times. This chain connects TRBV7-9 to TRBJ1-2; D might be TRBD1 (5 bases). The CDR3 runs 13 residues. Per germline, CDR1 SEHNR and CDR2 FQNEAQ (reference sequence). The V end lost 6 bases, the J end lost 7 bases, and 15 bases lay between the germline ends. In nucleotides, the CDR3 is TGTGCCAGCAGTCCATCAGGGTACTCTGGCTACACCTTC. Translation gives CASSPSGYSGYTF.

This clone was seen a few times. DNA of the CDR3: TGTGCCAGCAGCCCAGGGGATGGGGGCAATCAGCCCCAGCATTTT. Translated, it gives CASSPGDGGNQPQHF. The V and J genes are TRBV7-9 and TRBJ1-5; possible D gene TRBD1, 6 bases. CDR3 length equals 15 residues. V shed 5 bases and J shed 2 bases, with 13 bases lying between them. Germline CDR1 is SEHNR and CDR2 is FQNEAQ (reference sequence).

This clone appeared a single time. This rearrangement joins TRBV5-4 to TRBJ1-1; TRBD1 might be the D (5 bases). The V and J ends lost 7 bases and 5 bases respectively, with 18 bases between them. The CDR3 totals 14 residues. Germline V CDR1 and CDR2: SGHNT, YYREEE (reference sequence). The CDR3 DNA is TGTGCCAGCTCCTGGGGTAGGGGTGAAACTGAAGCTTTCTTT. Translating it yields CASSWGRGETEAFF.

The V gene is TRBV19, the J gene TRBJ2-1, with D perhaps TRBD1 or TRBD2 (5 bases each). The CDR3 extends over 15 amino acids. V was trimmed by 9 bases and J by 6 bases, leaving 21 bases between them. From germline, CDR1 is LNHDA and CDR2 SQIVND (reference sequence). CDR3 coding DNA: TGTGCCAGCACCTTTAGGGACGTGGGGAGCAATGAGCAGTTCTTC. Protein product: CASTFRDVGSNEQFF.

V gene TRBV6-6 combines with J gene TRBJ1-3; D gene unclear. Germline V CDR1 and CDR2: MNHNY, SVGAGI (reference sequence). V dropped 6 bases and J dropped 1 base, with 7 bases sitting between them. The CDR3 runs to 13 residues. The CDR3 here is CASRIGSGNTIYF. The CDR3 DNA sequence: TGTGCCAGCAGGATCGGATCTGGAAACACCATATATTTT.

The chain combines TRBV7-2 with TRBJ2-1, with D tentatively TRBD1 (5 bases). This CDR3 has 13 residues. Germline V gives CDR1 SGHTA, CDR2 FQGNSA. Trimming cost V 5 bases and J 10 bases, with 15 bases left between them. Here the CDR3 reads CASSPTRWGEQFF. CDR3 bases: TGTGCCAGCAGCCCCACCAGGTGGGGCGAGCAGTTCTTC.

The chain is built from TRBV6-5 and TRBJ2-3; D is ambiguous. Germline CDR1 reads MNHEY; CDR2 reads SVGAGI. This CDR3 is built from 13 residues. V lost 7 bases to trimming and J lost 0 bases, with 8 bases between them. CDR3 DNA sequence: TGTGCCAGCACTCGGCACAGCACAGATACGCAGTATTTT. It yields the protein CASTRHSTDTQYF.

The chain uses TRBV11-2 and TRBJ1-6, with D perhaps matching TRBD1 (6 bases). The CDR3 spans 19 residues. Germline V gene lookup returns CDR1 SGHAT and CDR2 FQNNGV. V was pared by 5 bases and J by 4 bases, with 24 bases between. This CDR3 is CASSVRGHANLSYNSPLHF. In DNA, the CDR3 is TGTGCCAGCAGCGTCCGGGGGCATGCGAATTTATCATATAATTCACCCCTCCACTTT.

This chain links TRBV28 with TRBJ2-7; 7 bases match TRBD1. V trimming: 1 base; J trimming: 5 bases; junction bases outside the gene matches: 8. Per the germline V gene, CDR1 is MDHEN and CDR2 is SYDVKM. The length of the CDR3 is 15 residues. This CDR3 reads CASSLSVTGLHEQYF. CDR3 bases: TGTGCCAGCAGTTTATCTGTGACAGGGCTCCACGAGCAGTACTTC.

The rearrangement links TRBV6-1 to TRBJ1-4; tentatively, D is TRBD1 (5 bases). In germline, CDR1 is MNHNS, CDR2 SASEGT. Trimming stripped 10 bases from V and 0 bases from J, with 15 bases between. The CDR3 extends over 15 amino acids. CDR3 sequence: CATQTALATNEKLFF. CDR3 coding DNA: TGTGCCACCCAGACAGCACTCGCAACTAATGAAAAACTGTTTTTT.

The chain employs TRBV4-3 and TRBJ2-7; D possibly corresponds to TRBD2 (6 bases). CDR1 is LGHNA and CDR2 is YSLEER in the germline V gene. V lost 1 base and J 2 bases, leaving 12 bases between the germline ends. The CDR3 is 15 amino acids. CDR3 sequence reads: CASSQGFGGAYEQYF. As DNA, the CDR3 is TGCGCCAGCAGCCAAGGTTTTGGAGGGGCCTACGAGCAGTACTTC.

V and J are TRBV7-3 and TRBJ2-3; 7 bases match TRBD2. CDR1 SGHTA and CDR2 FQGTGA come from the germline V gene. The CDR3 runs to 15 residues. V dropped 5 bases and J dropped 2; count of bases not matched to a gene: 7. This chain's CDR3 is CASSPRAGDTDTQYF. CDR3 bases: TGTGCCAGCAGCCCTCGGGCGGGGGACACAGATACGCAGTATTTT.

DNA of the CDR3: TGTGCCAGCAGCTTGGACGTCTTTTATTCACCCCTCCACTTT. It is translated as CASSLDVFYSPLHF. The rearrangement joins TRBV7-9 to TRBJ1-6; D is undetermined. Germline V lookup: CDR1 SEHNR, CDR2 FQNEAQ (reference sequence). The CDR3 is 14 residues long. V was cut by 3 bases and J by 8 bases, with 11 bases left in between.

The J gene is TRBJ1-2, the V gene TRBV5-1; 7 nucleotides align to TRBD1. Germline trimming cut 0 bases from V and 2 bases from J; bases unmatched to any gene: 4. This CDR3 has 15 residues. Germline-derived CDR1 and CDR2 are SGHRS and YFSETQ. The CDR3 nucleotides read TGCGCCAGCAGCTTGGCCTCAGGGGGAAACTATGGCTACACCTTC. The encoded protein is CASSLASGGNYGYTF.

CDR3 region: CAISDRTGPSNTGELFF. In nucleotides, the CDR3 is TGTGCCATCAGTGACAGGACAGGGCCCTCGAACACCGGGGAGCTGTTTTTT. This chain links TRBV10-3 with TRBJ2-2; TRBD1 agrees at 8 bases. The CDR3 is made up of 17 amino acids. The V gene's germline CDR1 is ENHRY and CDR2 SYGVKD. V was pared by 3 bases and J by 0 bases, with 6 bases of the junction left unmatched.

This clone has only one observation. DNA of the CDR3: TGTGCCAGCAGCAATGGGGGGGGCCCGACCTACGAGCAGTACTTC. Translation: CASSNGGGPTYEQYF. V gene TRBV6-5 combines with J gene TRBJ2-7, with D possibly being TRBD2 (7 bases). This CDR3 contains 15 residues. V was cut by 6 bases and J by 2 bases, with 17 bases left in between. CDR1 and CDR2 from the germline V gene are MNHEY and SVGAGI.

The V call is TRBV6-5, the J call TRBJ1-2; 8 bases fit TRBD1. The CDR3 sequence is 13 residues long. Germline V CDR1 and CDR2: MNHEY, SVGAGI. J was trimmed by 8 bases and V by 6 bases; bases with no gene match: 8. The CDR3 sequence: CASRAQGVEGYTF. The CDR3 DNA reads as TGTGCCAGCAGGGCACAGGGGGTTGAGGGCTACACCTTC.

Only a few counts were recorded for this clone. The V and J genes are TRBV6-5 and TRBJ1-5; D is unresolved. The CDR3 covers 13 residues. The V end was cut by 2 bases, the J end by 4 bases, with 6 bases between. The germline gives CDR1 MNHEY, CDR2 SVGAGI. The CDR3 loop is CASSYGKNQPQHF. CDR3 nucleotide sequence: TGTGCCAGCAGTTACGGGAAGAATCAGCCCCAGCATTTT.

The CDR3 spells CASFAGDQRLVDTIYF. CDR3 DNA: TGTGCCAGCTTCGCCGGGGATCAGAGGCTGGTAGACACCATATATTTT. The J gene is TRBJ1-3, the V gene TRBV5-6; D is unresolved. This CDR3 comprises 16 residues. Germline CDR1 SGHDT, CDR2 YYEEEE. The V end lost 7 bases, the J end lost 8 bases, and 25 bases lay between the germline ends.

The V call is TRBV9, the J call TRBJ1-2, with D unresolved. The CDR3 has 13 amino acids. The V end lost 0 bases, the J end lost 3 bases, and 6 bases lay between the germline ends. CDR1 and CDR2 from the germline V gene are SGDLS and YYNGEE. Here the CDR3 reads CASSVGGYYGYTF. The CDR3 DNA reads as TGTGCCAGCAGCGTAGGGGGTTACTATGGCTACACCTTC.

This clone appeared once. The chain recombines TRBV30 with TRBJ2-7, with 7 bases that match TRBD1. Germline V gene data show CDR1 as GTSNPN and CDR2 as SVGIG (reference sequence). J lost 3 bases, V lost 8 bases, and 4 bases had no gene match. The CDR3 loop spans 11 amino acids. CDR3 nucleotides: TGTGCCGGGGACAGTGACTACGAGCAGTACTTC. This gives the protein CAGDSDYEQYF.

The rearrangement uses TRBV19 and TRBJ2-7, with a tentative D call TRBD1 (5 bases). Per the germline V gene, CDR1 is LNHDA and CDR2 is SQIVND (reference sequence). The CDR3 sequence is 17 residues long. The germline V and J ends were trimmed by 1 base and 4 bases, with 20 bases remaining between them. CDR3 sequence (DNA): TGTGCCAGTAGTATAGGCCCAGGGTGGGATTCGACTTACGAGCAGTACTTC. Protein sequence: CASSIGPGWDSTYEQYF.

This rearrangement joins TRBV4-2 to TRBJ1-2, with D perhaps TRBD1 (5 bases). The CDR3 extends over 17 amino acids. V dropped 4 bases and J dropped 2 bases, with 20 bases sitting between them. The germline CDR1 and CDR2 sequences are LGHNA and YNFKEQ. For the CDR3, the DNA is TGTGCCAGCAGCCCCAGGGTGGGAAGGTTCGAAAACTATGGCTACACCTTC. It codes for CASSPRVGRFENYGYTF.

The chain combines TRBV5-1 with TRBJ2-3; 8 bases match TRBD2. Looked up from germline, CDR1 is SGHRS and CDR2 is YFSETQ. This CDR3 has 13 residues. J lost 4 bases, V lost 8 bases, and 6 bases had no gene match. CDR3 protein: CASSGMGADTQYF. Here the CDR3 DNA reads TGCGCCAGTAGCGGGATGGGAGCAGATACGCAGTATTTT.

The chain recombines TRBV5-1 with TRBJ2-1; TRBD2 agrees at 9 bases. V lost 0 bases and J lost 7; bases outside the gene matches: 5. This CDR3 region has 15 residues. Germline assignment: CDR1 SGHRS and CDR2 YFSETQ. The DNA for the CDR3 is TGCGCCAGCAGCTTGGGGTCCCTAGCGGGAAATGAGCAGTTCTTC. This translates into CASSLGSLAGNEQFF.

The chain recombines TRBV6-1 with TRBJ1-5; D is undetermined. V was trimmed by 7 bases and J by 4 bases, leaving 17 bases between them. CDR1 is MNHNS and CDR2 is SASEGT in the germline V gene. The CDR3 covers 15 residues. This CDR3 reads CASTPYPDRNQPQHF. The CDR3 DNA reads TGTGCCAGCACCCCATACCCCGATCGGAATCAGCCCCAGCATTTT.

The gene calls are TRBV5-1 and TRBJ2-7; D might be TRBD1 or TRBD2, each matching 5 bases. Germline CDR1 is SGHRS and CDR2 is YFSETQ. The V gene lost 4 bases and the J gene lost 2 bases, with 16 bases spanning the gap. CDR3 length: 15 amino acids. The CDR3 here is CASSPGTMGTYEQYF. In nucleotides, the CDR3 is TGCGCCAGCAGCCCCGGGACGATGGGAACCTACGAGCAGTACTTC. Based on the CDR3 plus reference TRBV5-1 and TRBJ2-7, the full variable domain is KAGVTQTPRYLIKTRGQQVTLSCSPISGHRSVSWYQQTPGQGLQFLFEYFSETQRNKGNFPGRFSGRQFSNSRSEMNVSTLELGDSALYLCASSPGTMGTYEQYFGPGTRLTVT.

The chain combines TRBV13 with TRBJ1-1; possible D gene TRBD1, 5 bases. Germline CDR1 and CDR2: PRHDT and FYEKMQ (reference sequence). Trimming left V 4 bases short and J 6 bases short, with 12 bases between. This CDR3 has 13 amino acids. CDR3 amino acids: CASSSQGDPEAFF. The CDR3 DNA reads TGTGCCAGCAGCTCTCAGGGAGACCCTGAAGCTTTCTTT.